These T cell receptor beta chains were read from a single sample in a study of graft-versus-host responses after intestinal transplantation. No antigen has been assigned to these receptors. Sequencing used immunoSEQ multiplex PCR; TCRdb keeps in-frame clones, though not all of them. The table has approximately 82,000 clones, approximately 92% seen once. This specimen was unstimulated CD8+ T cells sorted from spleen or lymph node cells, taken before transplant. The receptor source for this set is a human donor who was the organ donor for an intestinal transplant. CDR3s include the opening cysteine and the closing phenylalanine or tryptophan. A D gene is named only where the DNA matches it firmly. Clone size appears in some rows only: once, few, many, or a class for an expanded clone.

D	V	size	J	DNA	CDR3
TRBD1	TRBV29-1	-	TRBJ2-1	TGCAGCGTTACGGGGGCTTTGGGACAGGGGTCCTACAATGAGCAGTTCTTC	CSVTGALGQGSYNEQFF
TRBD1	TRBV15	-	TRBJ2-7	TGTGCCACCAGAGGACAGGGGGAGTACGAGCAGTACTTC	CATRGQGEYEQYF
-	TRBV6-5	-	TRBJ2-1	TGTGCCAGCAGTTACCTTTCGAGGGAGTGGGGCAATGAGCAGTTCTTC	CASSYLSREWGNEQFF
-	TRBV11-2	-	TRBJ1-2	TGTGCCAGCAGCTGGGGGGTTGGGGACTATGGCTACACCTTC	CASSWGVGDYGYTF
TRBD2	TRBV9	-	TRBJ2-7	TGTGCCAGCAGCGTAGCCCGTTGCTGGCGGGGGTACTCCTACGAGCAGTACTTC	CASSVARCWRGYSYEQYF
-	TRBV30	-	TRBJ1-2	TGTGCCTGGAGTGTAGCCGGAGCCTATGGCTACACCTTC	CAWSVAGAYGYTF
TRBD1	TRBV27	-	TRBJ1-2	TGTGCCAGCAGTCCGTCCATGGGACAGCTAAACTATGGCTACACCTTC	CASSPSMGQLNYGYTF
TRBD2	TRBV5-5	-	TRBJ2-1	TGTGCCAGCAGCTTGGCGGGGGGGCCCGATGAGCAGTTCTTC	CASSLAGGPDEQFF
TRBD2	TRBV28	-	TRBJ2-1	TGTGCCAGCAAGGGTAGCGGGAGCGATGAGCAGTTCTTC	CASKGSGSDEQFF
-	TRBV6-6	once	TRBJ1-2	TGTGCCAGCAGACTGGGGGGAAGGTATGGCTACACCTTC	CASRLGGRYGYTF
-	TRBV7-9	-	TRBJ2-3	TGTGCCAGCAGCCTCGGGAAGGATACGCAGTATTTT	CASSLGKDTQYF
TRBD1	TRBV30	once	TRBJ1-2	TGTGCCTGGAGCCATGGGCAGGGGGCCTCCTATGGCTACACCTTC	CAWSHGQGASYGYTF
-	TRBV7-8	-	TRBJ1-1	TGTGCCAGCAGCCCATCCGGGACACAGAACACTGAAGCTTTCTTT	CASSPSGTQNTEAFF
-	TRBV19	-	TRBJ2-7	TGTGCCAGTAGTTGGGGCACAGGGTCCAACGAGCAGTACTTC	CASSWGTGSNEQYF
TRBD1	TRBV4-1	-	TRBJ2-2	TGCGCCAGCAGCCAAGCGGGTTGGCCAGGGGGTATTATCGGGGAGCTGTTTTTT	CASSQAGWPGGIIGELFF
-	TRBV7-2	-	TRBJ2-7	TGTGCCAGCAGCCCGACTAGCTCCTACGAGCAGTACTTC	CASSPTSSYEQYF
-	TRBV14	once	TRBJ2-1	TGTGCCAGCAGCCATTTTTCGGTCGCGGGTAATGAGCAGTTCTTC	CASSHFSVAGNEQFF
-	TRBV6-5	-	TRBJ1-1	TGTGCCAGCAGCCCCCTTATGAACACTGAAGCTTTCTTT	CASSPLMNTEAFF
TRBD2	TRBV7-9	-	TRBJ2-5	TGTGCCAGCAGCTCCCCTAGCGGGCCGCAAGAGACCCAGTACTTC	CASSSPSGPQETQYF
TRBD2	TRBV13	-	TRBJ2-1	TGTGCCAGCAGCTCCCTCCCTTCTAGCGGGAGGGCCAATGAGCAGTTCTTC	CASSSLPSSGRANEQFF
-	TRBV5-1	-	TRBJ2-1	TGCGCCAGCAGGCCGACTACTCCCTACAATGAGCAGTTCTTC	CASRPTTPYNEQFF
-	TRBV6-5	-	TRBJ1-3	TGTGCCAGCAGCGTACGGGGGAGGGAAAACACCATATATTTT	CASSVRGRENTIYF
TRBD2	TRBV29-1	-	TRBJ2-7	TGCAGCGCTTGGACTAGCGGCTACGAGCAGTACTTC	CSAWTSGYEQYF
TRBD2	TRBV11-2	-	TRBJ2-3	TGTGCCAGCAGCCTCACTCCGGGACTAGCGGTGGAGCATGATACGCAGTATTTT	CASSLTPGLAVEHDTQYF
TRBD2	TRBV27	-	TRBJ2-7	TGTGCCAGCAGTTACTGGGGATCACTAGCGAGGAGCCCACACGAGCAGTACTTC	CASSYWGSLARSPHEQYF
-	TRBV27	-	TRBJ2-7	TGTGCCAGCAGTTTTTCCAGGGCACCCTACGAGCAGTACTTC	CASSFSRAPYEQYF
-	TRBV6-6	-	TRBJ2-7	TGTGCCAGCAGTTACTCATACGGGGAAAACTCCTACGAGCAGTACTTC	CASSYSYGENSYEQYF
-	TRBV11-3	-	TRBJ2-1	TGTGCCAGCAGCCTTCTGCGGGGTGAGCAGTTCTTC	CASSLLRGEQFF
-	TRBV2	once	TRBJ1-1	TGTGCCAGTAAAAGCCCGGGAAGGGTTACTGAAGCTTTCTTT	CASKSPGRVTEAFF
-	TRBV21-1	-	TRBJ2-5	TGTGCCAGCAGCTCACAGAGCGGGTCACAAGAGACCCAGTACTTC	CASSSQSGSQETQYF
TRBD2	TRBV10-3	-	TRBJ2-7	TGTGCCATCAGTGAAAGGTCTAGCGGGGCCTACGAGCAGTACTTC	CAISERSSGAYEQYF
TRBD1	TRBV28	-	TRBJ2-7	TGTGCCAGCAGTTTTTCCCGTACAGGGGGCGAGTACGAGCAGTACTTC	CASSFSRTGGEYEQYF
TRBD2	TRBV19	-	TRBJ2-1	TGTGCCAGTAGGATTATAGCGGGAGGGGAGAATGAGCAGTTCTTC	CASRIIAGGENEQFF
-	TRBV5-1	-	TRBJ2-1	TGCGCCAGCAGCCCCTGGACTCGTTACAATGAGCAGTTCTTC	CASSPWTRYNEQFF
-	TRBV5-4	-	TRBJ2-7	TGTGCCAGCAGCTGGGGCTCAGGCCAGCAGTACTTC	CASSWGSGQQYF
TRBD2	TRBV27	-	TRBJ2-1	TGTGCCAGCAGTTTTAGGGGCGGGAGGGCCGGATTTGTCGGGGAGCAGTTCTTC	CASSFRGGRAGFVGEQFF
TRBD2	TRBV7-9	-	TRBJ2-7	TGTGCCAGCAGCCTCCAAAGCGGGAGCTACTACGAGCAGTACTTC	CASSLQSGSYYEQYF
TRBD1	TRBV7-9	-	TRBJ1-4	TGTGCCAGCAGCTTGCCGGGACAGGGGGGCGAAAAACTGTTTTTT	CASSLPGQGGEKLFF
-	TRBV4-1	-	TRBJ1-2	TGCGCCAGCAGCCTCTCCCGGGGGTGGAGAGGCTACACCTTC	CASSLSRGWRGYTF
-	TRBV27	-	TRBJ2-5	TGTGCCAGCAGTTTATACCCCTCCGGCGGGTCGGAGACCCAGTACTTC	CASSLYPSGGSETQYF